Listed here are 18 T cell receptor beta chains from one sample, sequenced in a study of monozygotic twins with inflammatory bowel disease. From its re-call of the 5' RACE reads, TCRdb lists each CDR3 protein once, without DNA. The sample table includes approximately 200,000 distinct CDR3 sequences. The sample consisted of blood. Every receptor here comes from a human donor with ulcerative colitis or Crohn's disease, or a healthy co-twin of an affected twin (not recorded which).

The chain is built from TRBV4-2 and TRBJ2-7; no DNA is available, so the TRBD2 call from TCRdb remains unchecked. Germline V CDR1 and CDR2: LGHNA, YNFKEQ. The CDR3 contains 15 residues. The CDR3 loop is CASSQYIAGDYEQYF.

The chain carries TRBV5-1 and TRBJ2-1; TCRdb designates TRBD2, a call that cannot be tested without DNA. Germline loops: CDR1 SGHRS, CDR2 YFSETQ. The CDR3 consists of 15 residues. CDR3 sequence reads: CASSAASGSISEQFF.

The chain combines TRBV25-1 with TRBJ1-5; the D call of TRBD1 rests on TCRdb alone, since no DNA is present to check it. The CDR3 spans 14 residues. CDR1 MGHDK and CDR2 SYGVNS come from the germline V gene. CDR3 protein: CASSPGNSNQPQHF. The full variable domain, with the rest looked up from reference TRBV25-1 and TRBJ1-5, is EADIYQTPRYLVIGTGKKITLECSQTMGHDKMYWYQQDPGMELHLIHYSYGVNSTEKGDLSSESTVSRIRTEHFPLTLESARPSHTSQYLCASSPGNSNQPQHFGDGTRLSIL.

The gene calls are TRBV7-6 and TRBJ1-2; TCRdb reports TRBD1, a call that lacks DNA to check it against. The CDR3 has 16 amino acids. Germline V CDR1 and CDR2: SGHVS, FNYEAQ. The chain's CDR3 is CASSSFPGQEGYGYTF.

The chain links TRBV20-1 to TRBJ2-1; TCRdb proposes TRBD2, but this gene call is untestable without DNA. In germline, CDR1 is DFQATT, CDR2 SNEGSKA (reference sequence). The CDR3 covers 14 residues. This CDR3 reads CSAPPSGSYNEQFF.

The chain uses TRBV18 and TRBJ2-4; the TCRdb D gene call, TRBD1, has no DNA to confirm it. This CDR3 contains 13 residues. Germline CDR1 and CDR2: KGHSH and LQKENI. CDR3 sequence: CASSPPSRNIQYF.

The chain has TRBV9 and TRBJ2-1; TCRdb gives TRBD2 as the D gene, but with no DNA this cannot be confirmed. Germline CDR1 and CDR2: SGDLS and YYNGEE. The CDR3 runs 15 residues. The CDR3 is CASSGTSGGHNEQFF. Variable domain in full (rest from reference TRBV9 and TRBJ2-1): DSGVTQTPKHLITATGQRVTLRCSPRSGDLSVYWYQQSLDQGLQFLIQYYNGEERAKGNILERFSAQQFPDLHSELNLSSLELGDSALYFCASSGTSGGHNEQFFGPGTRLTVL.

The gene calls are TRBV5-1 and TRBJ1-2. CDR1 SGHRS and CDR2 YFSETQ come from the germline V gene. This CDR3 contains 12 residues. The CDR3 is CASSLDNYGYTF.

The chain employs TRBV25-1 and TRBJ2-1; TCRdb indicates TRBD2, and absent DNA this call remains unverified. CDR3 length equals 16 residues. Germline lookup yields CDR1 MGHDK and CDR2 SYGVNS. The CDR3 sequence: CASSEYGRVTYNEQFF.

V and J are TRBV6-5 and TRBJ2-7. This CDR3 has 12 amino acids. CDR1 and CDR2 (germline): MNHEY, SVGAGI. CDR3 loop: CASSQSPYEQYF.

This chain connects TRBV19 to TRBJ2-7; without DNA, the TCRdb call of TRBD1 cannot be checked. Per the germline V gene, CDR1 is LNHDA and CDR2 is SQIVND (reference sequence). The CDR3 contains 15 residues. The CDR3 loop is CASSSGNPTHYEQYF.

CDR3 region: CASTARDRGDTEAFF. This chain connects TRBV19 to TRBJ1-1; lacking DNA, the TRBD1 call made by TCRdb goes unchecked. The germline V gene encodes CDR1 LNHDA and CDR2 SQIVND (reference sequence). This CDR3 is built from 15 residues.

The chain joins TRBV5-1 to TRBJ2-7; TCRdb's D call, TRBD1, is unchecked because there is no DNA. Germline values: CDR1 SGHRS, CDR2 YFSETQ. The CDR3 has 12 residues. The chain's CDR3 is CASSRDRGEQYF.

The chain carries TRBV5-1 and TRBJ1-4; the TRBD1 assignment by TCRdb is unverifiable without DNA. From germline, CDR1 is SGHRS and CDR2 YFSETQ. The CDR3 has 15 amino acids. This CDR3 is CASSVSGGAHEKLFF.

The genes are TRBV6-5 and TRBJ2-6. The CDR3 has 15 amino acids. Per germline, CDR1 MNHEY and CDR2 SVGAGI. CDR3 sequence reads: CASSYTLSGANVLTF.

The chain couples TRBV6-2 or TRBV6-3 to TRBJ1-6; TCRdb's D call, TRBD1, is unchecked because there is no DNA. The V gene's germline CDR1 is MNHEY and CDR2 SVGEGT. The CDR3 is 15 residues long. This CDR3 reads CASSYTGMGPSPLHF.

The J gene is TRBJ2-6, the V gene TRBV7-9; TCRdb's D call of TRBD1 is untestable without DNA. This CDR3 contains 16 residues. CDR1 is SEHNR and CDR2 is FQNEAQ in the germline V gene (reference sequence). CDR3 residues: CASSFLTGSGANVLTF.

The rearrangement uses TRBV7-2 and TRBJ2-3; lacking DNA, the TRBD1 call made by TCRdb goes unchecked. CDR1 and CDR2 (germline): SGHTA, FQGNSA. CDR3 length: 15 residues. This chain's CDR3 is CASSFSGGGIDTQYF.